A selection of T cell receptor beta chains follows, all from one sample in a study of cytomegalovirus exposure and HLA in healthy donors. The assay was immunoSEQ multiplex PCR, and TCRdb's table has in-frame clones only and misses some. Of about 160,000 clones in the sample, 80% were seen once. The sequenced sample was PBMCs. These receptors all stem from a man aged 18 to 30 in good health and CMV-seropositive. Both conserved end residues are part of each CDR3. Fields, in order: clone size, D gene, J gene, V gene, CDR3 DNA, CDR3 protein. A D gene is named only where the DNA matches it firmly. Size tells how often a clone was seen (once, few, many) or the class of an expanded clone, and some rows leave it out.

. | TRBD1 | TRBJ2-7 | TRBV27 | TGTGCCAGCAGTTTAAACAGGGGCTACGAGCAGTACTTC | CASSLNRGYEQYF
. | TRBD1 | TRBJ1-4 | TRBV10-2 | TGCGCCAGCAGTGAGTCGGGACAGGGGTACGAAAAACTGTTTTTT | CASSESGQGYEKLFF
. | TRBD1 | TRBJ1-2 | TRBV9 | TGTGCCAGCAGCGTAGGAATCCGGGACAGGGTTCGCGGTGGCTACACCTTC | CASSVGIRDRVRGGYTF
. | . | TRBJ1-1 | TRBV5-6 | TGTGCCAGCAGCTACCCCCGGGGAGTTAAGAACACTGAAGCTTTCTTT | CASSYPRGVKNTEAFF
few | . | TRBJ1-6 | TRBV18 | TGTGCCAGCTCACCCGAGGGCGGTGATAATTCACCCCTCCACTTT | CASSPEGGDNSPLHF
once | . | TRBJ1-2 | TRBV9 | TGTGCCAGCGGGGGGGGGAAAATACTGACAAACTATGGCTACACCTTC | CASGGGKILTNYGYTF
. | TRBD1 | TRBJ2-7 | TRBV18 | TGTGCCAGCTCGCCCGGGACAGGGCCCTACGAGCAGTACTTC | CASSPGTGPYEQYF
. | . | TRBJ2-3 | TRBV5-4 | TGTGCCAGCAGCCCAACCCAGGGGCTAAGTAGCACAGATACGCAGTATTTT | CASSPTQGLSSTDTQYF
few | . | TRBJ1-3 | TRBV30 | TGTGCCTGGAGTGTAATCCCACCAGGGGTAGGAAACACCATATATTTT | CAWSVIPPGVGNTIYF
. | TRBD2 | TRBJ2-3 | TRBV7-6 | TGTGCCAGCAGCTTAGATCTGCGGGAGGGCACAGATACGCAGTATTTT | CASSLDLREGTDTQYF
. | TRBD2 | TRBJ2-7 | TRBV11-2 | TGTGCCAGCAGCTCCCCCGTACTGACTAGCGGGGGGTACGAGCAGTACTTC | CASSSPVLTSGGYEQYF
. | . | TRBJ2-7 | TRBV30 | TGTGCCTGGAGCGATCGAGGGACTGAGATTGACGTTTACGAGCAGTACTTC | CAWSDRGTEIDVYEQYF
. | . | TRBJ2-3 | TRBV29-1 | TGCAGCGTTGCCCTTCGACTCCTATTCACGGATACGCAGTATTTT | CSVALRLLFTDTQYF
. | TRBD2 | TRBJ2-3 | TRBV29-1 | TGCAGCGTTGAAGGCGGGAGAGGCACAGATACGCAGTATTTT | CSVEGGRGTDTQYF
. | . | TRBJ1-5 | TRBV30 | TGTGCCTGGAGTGCGCGGGGGGATCAGCCCCAGCATTTT | CAWSARGDQPQHF
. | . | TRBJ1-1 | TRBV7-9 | TGTGCCAGCAGCCGCGTGGTGGCAGGGGCCACTGAAGCTTTCTTT | CASSRVVAGATEAFF
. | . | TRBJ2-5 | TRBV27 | TGTGCCAGCAGTTTATCGGGCTACAGACAAGAGACCCAGTACTTC | CASSLSGYRQETQYF
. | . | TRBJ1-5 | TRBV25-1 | TGTGCCAGCAGCGCGCAGGGAAGTATCCAGCATTTT | CASSAQGSIQHF
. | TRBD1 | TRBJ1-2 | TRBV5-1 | TGCGCCAGCAGCCCGGGCCGGGACAGGGCGTATGGCTACACCTTC | CASSPGRDRAYGYTF
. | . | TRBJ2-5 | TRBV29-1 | TGCAGCGTTGCCTACCAAGAGACCCAGTACTTC | CSVAYQETQYF
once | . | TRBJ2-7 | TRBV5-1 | TGCGCCAGCAGCTTGGGAGGGGACATCCCCTACGAGCAGTACTTC | CASSLGGDIPYEQYF
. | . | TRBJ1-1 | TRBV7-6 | TGTGCCAGCAGTGTCCTAAGCGAAACTGAAGCTTTCTTT | CASSVLSETEAFF
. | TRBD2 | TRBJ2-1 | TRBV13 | TGTGCCAGCAGCTCTAGACTAGCGGGAGATTATAATGAGCAGTTCTTC | CASSSRLAGDYNEQFF
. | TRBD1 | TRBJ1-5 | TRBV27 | TGTGCCAGCGGAACGACCCCGACAGGGACGGGTCAGCCCCAGCATTTT | CASGTTPTGTGQPQHF
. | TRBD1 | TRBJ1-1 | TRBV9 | TGTGCCAGCAGCGGGCGGACAGGGGGGTTTCGGACTGAAGCTTTCTTT | CASSGRTGGFRTEAFF
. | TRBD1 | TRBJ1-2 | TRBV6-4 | TGTGCCAGCAGCCGGGACAGAAACTATGGCTACACCTTC | CASSRDRNYGYTF
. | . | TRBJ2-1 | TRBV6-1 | TGTGCCAGCAGTGAACGGAATGAGCAGTTCTTC | CASSERNEQFF
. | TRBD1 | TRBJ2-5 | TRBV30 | TGTGCCTGGAGTTACCCGACAGGGGTTTTGGAGACCCAGTACTTC | CAWSYPTGVLETQYF
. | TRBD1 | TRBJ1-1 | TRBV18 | TGTGCCAGCTCACCTCGACAGGGGTTCGGCACTGAAGCTTTCTTT | CASSPRQGFGTEAFF
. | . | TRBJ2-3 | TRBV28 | TGTGCCAGCAGTTTGCGCAGCACAGATACGCAGTATTTT | CASSLRSTDTQYF
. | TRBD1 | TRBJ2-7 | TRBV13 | TGTGCCAGCAGACTAAGACAGGGGATTTACGAGCAGTACTTC | CASRLRQGIYEQYF
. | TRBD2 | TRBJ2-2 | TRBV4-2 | TGTGCCAGCAGCCAAGAGCCCAGCGGGAGGCCGGGCGGGGAGCTGTTTTTT | CASSQEPSGRPGGELFF
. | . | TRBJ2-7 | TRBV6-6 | TGTGCCAGCAGACACCCGGGAGCCTACGAGCAGTACTTC | CASRHPGAYEQYF
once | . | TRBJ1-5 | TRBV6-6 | TGTGCCAGCAGCCGACCGACAGTTTGGCAGCCCCAGCATTTT | CASSRPTVWQPQHF
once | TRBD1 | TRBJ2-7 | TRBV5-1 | TGCGCCAGCAGCAACCCCGGGACAGGGGTGGACGAGCAGTACTTC | CASSNPGTGVDEQYF
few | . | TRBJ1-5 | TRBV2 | TGTGCCAGCAGTAGACAGCAATATAGCAATCAGCCCCAGCATTTT | CASSRQQYSNQPQHF
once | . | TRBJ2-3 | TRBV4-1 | TGCGCCAGCAGCCAACTGACTAGTTCCACAGATACGCAGTATTTT | CASSQLTSSTDTQYF
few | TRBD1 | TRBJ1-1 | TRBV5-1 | TGCGCCAGTCGACAGGGGATTAACACTGAAGCTTTCTTT | CASRQGINTEAFF
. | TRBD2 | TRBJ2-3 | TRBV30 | TGTGCCTGGACGTCAGCGGGGGGCACAGATACGCAGTATTTT | CAWTSAGGTDTQYF
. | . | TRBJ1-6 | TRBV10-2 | TGCGCCAGCAGCGGAGACCCCCAGGGAAGTTCACCCCTCCACTTT | CASSGDPQGSSPLHF
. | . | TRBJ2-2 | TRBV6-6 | TGTGCCAGCAGTTACCGGGACTCGAACACCGGGGAGCTGTTTTTT | CASSYRDSNTGELFF